This T cell receptor beta chain came from a study of CD8+ T cells in alopecia areata. Study in general: For the treated group, dosing was oral tofacitinib at 5 to 10 mg twice daily.

Germline V CDR1 and CDR2: SNHLY, FYNNEI. Trimming left V 2 bases short and J 8 bases short, with 12 bases between. This CDR3 is built from 13 residues. cDNA prepared by RNA extraction and subsequent reverse transcription served as the template for sequencing. Measured with immunoSEQ multiplex PCR; TCRdb has only the in-frame clones, and not every one. The sample gives 200,000 or so clones, roughly two fifths of which show up once; almost 0.5% is in the top ten. Treatment denoted: oral pan-JAK inhibitor, 5-10 mg twice daily. Alopecia areata patients gave lesional scalp punch biopsies and peripheral blood samples.

Specimen: CD4+ T cells sorted from blood, collected between weeks 30 and 35, from a patient treated with tofacitinib. This receptor was identified in a human donor with alopecia areata. The chain links TRBV2 to TRBJ1-2, with D uncertain. As DNA, the CDR3 is TGTGCCAGCAGTGAATCCCGGTCCGGGGGCTACACCTTC. It is translated as CASSESRSGGYTF.